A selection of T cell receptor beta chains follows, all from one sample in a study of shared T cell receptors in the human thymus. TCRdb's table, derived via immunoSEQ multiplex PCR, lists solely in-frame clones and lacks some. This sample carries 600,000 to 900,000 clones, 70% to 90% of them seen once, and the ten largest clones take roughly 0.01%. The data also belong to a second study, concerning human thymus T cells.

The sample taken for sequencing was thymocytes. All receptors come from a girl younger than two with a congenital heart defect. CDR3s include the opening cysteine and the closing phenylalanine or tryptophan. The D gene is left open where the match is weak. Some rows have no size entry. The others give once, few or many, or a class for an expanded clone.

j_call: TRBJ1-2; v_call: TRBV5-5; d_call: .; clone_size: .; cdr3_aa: CASSPLDSSNYGYTF; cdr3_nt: TGTGCCAGCAGCCCCCTGGACAGTTCTAACTATGGCTACACCTTC
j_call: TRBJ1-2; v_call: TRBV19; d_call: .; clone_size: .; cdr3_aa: CASSGRGYTF; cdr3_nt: TGTGCCAGTAGTGGGAGAGGCTACACCTTC
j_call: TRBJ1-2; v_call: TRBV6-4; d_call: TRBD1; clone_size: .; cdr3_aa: CASSGVPGQGSDGYTF; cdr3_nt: TGTGCCAGCAGCGGCGTCCCGGGACAGGGGAGCGATGGCTACACCTTC
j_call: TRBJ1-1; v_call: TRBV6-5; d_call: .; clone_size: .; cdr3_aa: CASTPPGVPEAFF; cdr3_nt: TGTGCCAGCACCCCCCCGGGGGTACCTGAAGCTTTCTTT
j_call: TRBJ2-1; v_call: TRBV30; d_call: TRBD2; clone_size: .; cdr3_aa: CAWSPSGGASGEQFF; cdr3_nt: TGTGCCTGGAGTCCTAGCGGGGGGGCTTCGGGTGAGCAGTTCTTC
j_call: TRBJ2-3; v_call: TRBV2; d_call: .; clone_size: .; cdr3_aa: CASNVGLGGRTDTQYF; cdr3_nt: TGTGCCAGCAATGTGGGGTTGGGGGGACGCACAGATACGCAGTATTTT
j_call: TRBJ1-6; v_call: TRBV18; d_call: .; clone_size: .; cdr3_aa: CASSQASGPLENSPLHF; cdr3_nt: TGTGCCAGCTCACAAGCCTCGGGTCCCCTGGAAAATTCACCCCTCCACTTT
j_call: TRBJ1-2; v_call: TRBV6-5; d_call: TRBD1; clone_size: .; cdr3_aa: CASSNGQGGYGYTF; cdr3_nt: TGTGCCAGCAGTAATGGACAGGGCGGCTATGGCTACACCTTC
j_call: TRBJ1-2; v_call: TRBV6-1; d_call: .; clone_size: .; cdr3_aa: CASRDDNANYGYTF; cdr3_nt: TGTGCCAGCAGAGATGACAACGCTAACTATGGCTACACCTTC
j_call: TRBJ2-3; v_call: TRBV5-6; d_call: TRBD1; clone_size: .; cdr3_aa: CASRGQAFTDTQYF; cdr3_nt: TGTGCCAGCAGGGGACAGGCCTTCACAGATACGCAGTATTTT
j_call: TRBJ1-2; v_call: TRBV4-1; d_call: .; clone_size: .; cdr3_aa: CASSQDPHGGAYGYTF; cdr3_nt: TGCGCCAGCAGCCAAGATCCGCATGGGGGGGCCTATGGCTACACCTTC
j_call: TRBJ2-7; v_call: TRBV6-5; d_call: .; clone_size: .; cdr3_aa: CASRWTASNSYEQYF; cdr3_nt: TGTGCCAGCAGATGGACAGCCTCTAACTCCTACGAGCAGTACTTC
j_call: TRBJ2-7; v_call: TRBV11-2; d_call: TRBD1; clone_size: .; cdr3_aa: CASSLETGDSSYEQYF; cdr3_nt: TGTGCCAGCAGCTTAGAGACAGGGGATAGCTCCTACGAGCAGTACTTC
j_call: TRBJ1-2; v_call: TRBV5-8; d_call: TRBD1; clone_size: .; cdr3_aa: CASSLTGGKDGYTF; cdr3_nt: TGTGCCAGCAGCTTAACAGGGGGCAAGGATGGCTACACCTTC
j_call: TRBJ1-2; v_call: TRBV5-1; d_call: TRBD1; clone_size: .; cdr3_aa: CASRKKGQAYGYTF; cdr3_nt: TGCGCCAGCAGAAAAAAGGGACAGGCCTATGGCTACACCTTC
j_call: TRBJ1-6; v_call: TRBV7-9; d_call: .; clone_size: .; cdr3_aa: CASSLRGSYSPLHF; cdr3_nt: TGTGCCAGCAGCTTAAGGGGGTCATATTCACCCCTCCACTTT
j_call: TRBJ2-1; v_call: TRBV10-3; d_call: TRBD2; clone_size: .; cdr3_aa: CAITRLAGNEQFF; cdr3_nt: TGTGCCATCACGAGACTAGCGGGGAATGAGCAGTTCTTC
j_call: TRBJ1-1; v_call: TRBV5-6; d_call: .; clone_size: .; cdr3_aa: CASSLVSGDTEAFF; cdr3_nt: TGTGCCAGCAGCTTAGTGTCCGGTGATACTGAAGCTTTCTTT
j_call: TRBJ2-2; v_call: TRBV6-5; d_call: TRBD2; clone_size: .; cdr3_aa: CASSETSVWHGELFF; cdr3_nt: TGTGCCAGCTCCGAGACTAGCGTGTGGCATGGGGAGCTGTTTTTT
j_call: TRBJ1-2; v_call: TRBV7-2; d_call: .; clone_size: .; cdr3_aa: CASSLEGREYGYTF; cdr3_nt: TGTGCCAGCAGCTTAGAGGGTCGGGAGTATGGCTACACCTTC
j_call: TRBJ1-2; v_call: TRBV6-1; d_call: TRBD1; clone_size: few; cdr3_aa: CASYRGSRGYTF; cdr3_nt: TGTGCCAGCTACAGGGGCTCCCGGGGCTACACCTTC
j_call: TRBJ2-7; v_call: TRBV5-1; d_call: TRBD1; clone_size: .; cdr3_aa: CASSGGTGGANTYEQYF; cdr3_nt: TGCGCCAGCAGCGGAGGGACAGGGGGCGCCAACACCTACGAGCAGTACTTC
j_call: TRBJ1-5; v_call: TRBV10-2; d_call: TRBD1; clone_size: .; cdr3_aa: CASSEAGTGSWCQPQHF; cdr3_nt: TGCGCCAGCAGTGAGGCCGGGACAGGGTCCTGGTGTCAGCCCCAGCATTTT
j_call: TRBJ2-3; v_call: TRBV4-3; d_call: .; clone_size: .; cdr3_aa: CASSQRRGGGGTDTQYF; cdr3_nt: TGCGCCAGCAGCCAACGTAGGGGCGGGGGCGGCACAGATACGCAGTATTTT
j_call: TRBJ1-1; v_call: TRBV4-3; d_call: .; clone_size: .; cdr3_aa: CASSHPNTEAFF; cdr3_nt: TGCGCCAGCAGCCACCCAAACACTGAAGCTTTCTTT
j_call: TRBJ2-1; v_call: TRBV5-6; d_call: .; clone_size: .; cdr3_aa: CASSLTQGHYNEQFF; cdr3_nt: TGTGCCAGCAGCTTGACACAGGGTCATTACAATGAGCAGTTCTTC
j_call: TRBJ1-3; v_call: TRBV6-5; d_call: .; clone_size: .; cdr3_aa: CASRGNGNTIYF; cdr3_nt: TGTGCCAGCCGGGGGAATGGAAACACCATATATTTT
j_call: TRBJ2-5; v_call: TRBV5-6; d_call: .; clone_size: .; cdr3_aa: CASSLGVLVNLGETQYF; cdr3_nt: TGTGCCAGCAGCCTCGGGGTCCTTGTAAACCTGGGGGAGACCCAGTACTTC
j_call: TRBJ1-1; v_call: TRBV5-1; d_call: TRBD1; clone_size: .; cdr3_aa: CASSLQGGTEAFF; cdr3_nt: TGCGCCAGCAGCCTACAGGGGGGCACTGAAGCTTTCTTT
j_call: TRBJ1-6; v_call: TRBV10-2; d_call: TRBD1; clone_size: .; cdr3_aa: CASSGNSGTGIWLSSPLHF; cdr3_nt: TGCGCCAGCAGCGGAAACTCCGGGACAGGGATCTGGTTGTCCTCACCCCTCCACTTT
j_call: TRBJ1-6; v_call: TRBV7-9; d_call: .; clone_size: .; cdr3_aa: CASSPRGIHDDSPLHF; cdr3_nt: TGTGCCAGCAGCCCCCGGGGGATACACGACGATTCACCCCTCCACTTT
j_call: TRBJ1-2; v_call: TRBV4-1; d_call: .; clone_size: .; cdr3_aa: CASSQRQGYTF; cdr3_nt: TGCGCCAGCAGCCAACGCCAGGGCTACACCTTC
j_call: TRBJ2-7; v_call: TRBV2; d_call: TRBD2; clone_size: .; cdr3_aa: CASRNLAGGSYEQYF; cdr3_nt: TGTGCCAGCAGGAATCTAGCGGGAGGCTCCTACGAGCAGTACTTC
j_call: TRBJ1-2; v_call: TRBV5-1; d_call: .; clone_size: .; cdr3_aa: CASSPDITGSHGYTF; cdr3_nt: TGCGCCAGCAGCCCAGACATCACAGGGTCGCATGGCTACACCTTC
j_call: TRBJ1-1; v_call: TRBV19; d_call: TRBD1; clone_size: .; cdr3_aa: CASNPRTGFITEAFF; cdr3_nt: TGTGCCAGTAACCCTAGGACAGGGTTTATCACTGAAGCTTTCTTT
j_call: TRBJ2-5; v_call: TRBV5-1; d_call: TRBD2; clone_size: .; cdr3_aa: CASSPERASGLTGTQYF; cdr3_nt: TGCGCCAGCAGCCCCGAGAGGGCTAGCGGGCTAACAGGGACCCAGTACTTC
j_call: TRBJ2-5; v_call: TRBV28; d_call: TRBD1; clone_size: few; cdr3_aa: CASSPPDRGGKETQYF; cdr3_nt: TGTGCCAGCAGTCCCCCGGACAGGGGAGGGAAAGAGACCCAGTACTTC
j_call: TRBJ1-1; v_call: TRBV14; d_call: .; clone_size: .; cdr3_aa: CASSLGGPSNTEAFF; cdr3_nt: TGTGCCAGCAGCCTCGGGGGGCCGTCGAACACTGAAGCTTTCTTT
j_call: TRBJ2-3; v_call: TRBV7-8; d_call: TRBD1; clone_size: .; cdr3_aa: CASSPLPRQGGTDTQYF; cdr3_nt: TGTGCCAGCAGCCCCTTACCCAGACAGGGGGGCACAGATACGCAGTATTTT
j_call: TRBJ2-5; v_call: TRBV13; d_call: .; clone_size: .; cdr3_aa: CASSLPGGGTQYF; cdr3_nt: TGTGCCAGCAGCTTACCGGGTGGTGGGACCCAGTACTTC
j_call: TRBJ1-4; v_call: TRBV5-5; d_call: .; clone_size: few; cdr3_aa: CASSSRQDEKLFF; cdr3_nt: TGTGCCAGCAGCTCCAGACAAGATGAAAAACTGTTTTTT
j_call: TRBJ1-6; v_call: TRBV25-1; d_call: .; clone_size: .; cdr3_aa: CASSEFETRDSPLHF; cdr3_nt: TGTGCCAGCAGTGAATTCGAGACAAGAGATTCACCCCTCCACTTT
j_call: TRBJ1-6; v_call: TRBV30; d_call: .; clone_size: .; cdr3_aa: CAWTTIDNSPLHF; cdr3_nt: TGTGCCTGGACGACAATCGATAATTCACCCCTCCACTTT
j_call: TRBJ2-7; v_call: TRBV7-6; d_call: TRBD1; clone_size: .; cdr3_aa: CASSPRQGSYEQYF; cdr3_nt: TGTGCCAGCAGCCCGCGACAGGGTTCCTACGAGCAGTACTTC
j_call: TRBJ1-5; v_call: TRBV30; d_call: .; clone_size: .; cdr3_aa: CAWSRGGKQPQHF; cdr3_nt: TGTGCCTGGAGCCGCGGGGGTAAGCAGCCCCAGCATTTT
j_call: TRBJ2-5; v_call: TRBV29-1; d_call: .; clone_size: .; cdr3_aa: CSGGGETQYF; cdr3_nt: TGCAGCGGGGGAGGAGAGACCCAGTACTTC
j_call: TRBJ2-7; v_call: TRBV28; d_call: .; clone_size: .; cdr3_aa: CASRKRQANEQYF; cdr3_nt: TGTGCCAGCAGGAAACGACAGGCCAACGAGCAGTACTTC
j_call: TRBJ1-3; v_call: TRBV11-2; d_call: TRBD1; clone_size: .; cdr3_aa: CASSLDSPGGSGNTIYF; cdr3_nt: TGTGCCAGCAGCTTAGATTCGCCAGGGGGCTCTGGAAACACCATATATTTT
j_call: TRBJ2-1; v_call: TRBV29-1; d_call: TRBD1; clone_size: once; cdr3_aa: CSVETGFMSKPQGNEQFF; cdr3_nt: TGCAGCGTGGAGACAGGGTTTATGTCCAAACCTCAAGGGAATGAGCAGTTCTTC
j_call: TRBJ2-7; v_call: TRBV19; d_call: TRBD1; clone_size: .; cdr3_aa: CASSMVIGTESFYEQYF; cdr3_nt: TGTGCCAGTAGTATGGTCATAGGGACAGAAAGCTTCTACGAGCAGTACTTC
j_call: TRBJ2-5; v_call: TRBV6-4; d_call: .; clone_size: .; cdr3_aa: CASSDIREYQETQYF; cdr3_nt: TGTGCCAGCAGTGACATCCGGGAGTACCAAGAGACCCAGTACTTC
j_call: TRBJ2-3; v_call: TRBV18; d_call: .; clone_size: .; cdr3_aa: CASSPLGADTDTQYF; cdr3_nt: TGTGCCAGCTCCCCCCTGGGGGCCGACACAGATACGCAGTATTTT
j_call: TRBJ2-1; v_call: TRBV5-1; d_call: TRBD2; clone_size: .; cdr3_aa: CASSLGRGAYNEQFF; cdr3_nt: TGCGCCAGCAGCTTGGGCCGGGGGGCCTACAATGAGCAGTTCTTC
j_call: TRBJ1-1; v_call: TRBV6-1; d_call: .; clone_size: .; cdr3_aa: CASSELQGGAGWANTEAFF; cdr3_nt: TGTGCCAGCAGTGAATTGCAAGGGGGAGCAGGGTGGGCTAACACTGAAGCTTTCTTT
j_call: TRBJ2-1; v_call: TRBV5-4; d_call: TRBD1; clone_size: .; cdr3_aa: CASSQGQGNPNEQFF; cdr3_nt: TGTGCCAGCAGCCAGGGACAGGGTAATCCGAATGAGCAGTTCTTC
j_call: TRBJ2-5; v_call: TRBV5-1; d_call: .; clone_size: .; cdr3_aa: CASSLEVSQYGTQYF; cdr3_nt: TGCGCCAGCAGCTTGGAAGTGTCGCAGTATGGGACCCAGTACTTC
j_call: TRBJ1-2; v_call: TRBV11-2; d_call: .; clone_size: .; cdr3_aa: CASSALMSGLGGYTF; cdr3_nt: TGTGCCAGCAGCGCCCTCATGTCCGGGTTGGGTGGCTACACCTTC
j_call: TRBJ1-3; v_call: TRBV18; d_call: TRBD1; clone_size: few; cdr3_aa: CASSPSDRRDTIYF; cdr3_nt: TGTGCCAGCTCACCCTCGGACAGGCGGGACACCATATATTTT
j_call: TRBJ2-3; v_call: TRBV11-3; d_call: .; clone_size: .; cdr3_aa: CASSLRTGTDTQYF; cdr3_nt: TGTGCCAGCAGCTTACGGACAGGCACAGATACGCAGTATTTT